This TCR beta chain was captured by sequencing in a study of PD-L1 blockade in urothelial cancer. Study-level background: About 90% of the 29 patients comprised males who had bladder-origin urothelial cancer. Blood gave a median about 150,000 T cells. At 3 weeks after treatment start (second dose) and again at 6 weeks, blood was analyzed. Study findings and constraints: Where pretreatment blood TCR clonality fell below the median, better survival was predicted.

Germline V lookup: CDR1 MDHEN, CDR2 SYDVKM. V dropped 5 bases and J dropped 6; count of bases not matched to a gene: 8. CDR3 length: 15 amino acids. About this clone: Its target is unknown.

Clones were sequenced by immunoSEQ multiplex PCR, and TCRdb holds only the in-frame ones, with some missing. The table has tens of thousands of clones, less than 90% seen once. This sequence originates from a man between 70 and 80 years old with urothelial cancer. The chain has TRBV28 and TRBJ2-3; 10 bases line up with TRBD2. Source: PBMCs, taken around atezolizumab (anti-PD-L1) treatment. The CDR3 spells CASSPPAGGGDTQYF. The CDR3 DNA sequence: TGTGCCAGCAGTCCTCCAGCGGGAGGGGGGGATACGCAGTATTTT.